This T cell receptor beta chain was obtained from a study of T cell responses to AZD1222 COVID-19 vaccine (dated by TCRdb to about 2021). For the wider study: AZD1222 recipients whose second dose came at about 4 weeks and those whose second dose came at about 12 weeks were combined into one group, since spike-specific TCR depth and breadth did not differ between the two schedules. A total of 230 to 250 trial participants underwent TCR sequencing, of whom approximately 210 received two doses of AZD1222 and about 25 received two doses of the MenACWY control vaccine. Trial participants were enrolled into age subgroups of 18-55, 56-69 and 70-plus years, which contained approximately 150, 30 and 60 TCR-sequenced participants, respectively.

This specimen's time point label, per the study, means: baseline before first vaccination. Vaccinee samples came from UK trials COV001 and COV002, including a single-blind randomized controlled phase 2/3 trial of AZD1222 (ChAdOx1 nCoV-19) in healthy adults. For TCRbeta chain sequencing, PBMC samples from trial participants were taken at day 0 and at day 28 after the second dose. As concerns this clone: Its target antigen remains unknown. Per-nucleotide qualities are absent, and no much larger clonotype sits a single base away.

The CDR3 regions of human TCRbeta chains were analyzed by immunosequencing. In the paper's pipeline: Repertoire TCRs were matched against a reference library of SARS-CoV-2-specific TCRs generated with the MIRA antigen-specificity platform. Breadth meant the fraction of unique TCRs that were SARS-CoV-2-associated, whereas depth meant the fraction of total T cells that were SARS-CoV-2-associated. Using the MIRA data, each spike-specific TCR was mapped to the spike region that the TCR reacts to and placed in a CD4 or CD8 class. Log10-transformed breadth and depth values were compared by one-way ANOVA with Sidak's multiple comparisons tests. Imported from immuneACCESS, the table was reduced by TCRdb to in-frame sequences with V and J called. These copies leave out some clones; in studies compared against another copy, an unresolved V gene accounts for under half, and the cause of the remainder is not known. V and J calls and clone size are as listed in that table; D and trimming were resolved from the DNA. The sample table holds about 120,000 clones, of which about 90% were seen once. Of the sample, 4.4% is held by the ten largest clones.

CDR1 and CDR2 (KGHDR, SFDVKD) derive from the germline V gene. Trimming removed 4 bases from V and 7 bases from J; the gene matches leave 2 bases unexplained. The CDR3 measures 14 amino acids from cysteine to phenylalanine. CDR3 DNA only is kept here, 42 bases in frame from base 1. The study at large found these results: Participants were mostly white British, with more females than males. The authors suggested clonal diversity may have been underestimated. In the small 56-69-year group, the increase in depth fell short of significance, most likely because of low power. Reportedly, close to half of the unique spike-specific TCRs recognized epitopes lying outside the regions that are mutated in the B.1.351 and B.1.1.7 variants. After two AZD1222 doses, spike-specific TCR breadth and depth were significantly higher than at day 0 and than in MenACWY recipients. Because no day 14 peak-response samples were available, the repertoires could be characterized only after the peak T cell response. Only six AZD1222 recipients were SARS-CoV-2 seropositive at baseline, limiting conclusions about previously exposed vaccinees. Vaccine-associated CD4 TCRs spanned the whole spike protein, with dominant responses in regions 160-218 and 743-854.

This chain is built from TRBV24-1 and TRBJ2-1; TRBD2 matches 11 bases in the middle. The TCR was taken from an adult in good health. Sequences were derived from peripheral blood, sampled on day 0 of AZD1222 vaccination. The CDR3 in this case is CATSEGLAENEQFF. The DNA reads as follows: TGTGCCACCAGTGAGGGACTAGCGGAGAATGAGCAGTTCTTC.